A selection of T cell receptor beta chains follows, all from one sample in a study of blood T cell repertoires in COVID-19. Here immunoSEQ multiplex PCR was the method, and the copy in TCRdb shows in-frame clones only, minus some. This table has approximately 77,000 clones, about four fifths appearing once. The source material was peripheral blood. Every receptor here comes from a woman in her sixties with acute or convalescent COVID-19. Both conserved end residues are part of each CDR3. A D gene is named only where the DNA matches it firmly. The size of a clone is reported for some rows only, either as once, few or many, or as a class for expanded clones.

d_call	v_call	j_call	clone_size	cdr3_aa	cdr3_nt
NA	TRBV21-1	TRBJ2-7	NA	CASRIDSGNYEQYF	TGTGCCAGCAGGATCGACTCAGGGAACTACGAGCAGTACTTC
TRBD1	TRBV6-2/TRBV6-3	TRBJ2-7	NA	CASSYSGQGSYEQYF	TGTGCCAGCAGTTATTCGGGACAGGGAAGCTACGAGCAGTACTTC
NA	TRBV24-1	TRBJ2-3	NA	CATSVGDTQYF	TGTGCCACCAGTGTGGGCGATACGCAGTATTTT
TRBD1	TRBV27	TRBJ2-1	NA	CASSSGQGARDEQFF	TGTGCCAGCAGTTCGGGACAGGGGGCGCGGGATGAGCAGTTCTTC
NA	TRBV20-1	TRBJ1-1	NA	CSAARDTEAFF	TGCAGTGCCGCCAGGGACACTGAAGCTTTCTTT
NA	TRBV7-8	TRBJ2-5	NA	CASSLLVGVEQETQYF	TGTGCCAGCAGCTTATTAGTTGGAGTCGAGCAAGAGACCCAGTACTTC
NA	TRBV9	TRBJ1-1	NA	CASSVVTGMNTEAFF	TGTGCCAGCAGCGTAGTTACAGGAATGAACACTGAAGCTTTCTTT
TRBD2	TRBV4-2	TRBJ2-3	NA	CASSYRLAGEADTQYF	TGTGCCAGCAGCTATCGACTAGCGGGGGAGGCGGATACGCAGTATTTT
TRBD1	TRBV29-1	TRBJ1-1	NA	CSVRDSEAFF	TGCAGCGTGAGGGACAGCGAAGCTTTCTTT
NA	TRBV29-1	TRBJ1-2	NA	CSVVLARGKVDYGYTF	TGCAGCGTTGTTCTCGCAAGGGGCAAGGTGGACTATGGCTACACCTTC
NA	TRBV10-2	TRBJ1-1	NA	CASTRSGEEGWAFF	TGCGCCAGCACCCGCTCAGGGGAAGAGGGCTGGGCTTTCTTT
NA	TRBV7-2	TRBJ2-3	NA	CASSLVGTAITDTQYF	TGTGCCAGCAGCTTAGTCGGTACAGCTATCACAGATACGCAGTATTTT
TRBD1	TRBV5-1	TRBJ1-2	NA	CASSLTRDSPYGYTF	TGCGCCAGCAGCTTGACCAGGGACAGCCCCTATGGCTACACCTTC
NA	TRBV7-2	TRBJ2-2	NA	CASSKLGGGNTGELFF	TGTGCCAGCAGCAAGCTAGGGGGGGGAAACACCGGGGAGCTGTTTTTT
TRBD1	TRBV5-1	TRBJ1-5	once	CASSLGTGTAQPQHF	TGCGCCAGCAGCTTAGGGACAGGGACGGCTCAGCCCCAGCATTTT
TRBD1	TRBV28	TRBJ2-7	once	CASSLAQGGDEQYF	TGTGCCAGCAGTTTAGCACAGGGGGGAGACGAGCAGTACTTC
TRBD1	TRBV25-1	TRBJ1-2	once	CASSEYGTGADGYTF	TGTGCCAGCAGTGAATATGGGACAGGGGCGGATGGCTACACCTTC
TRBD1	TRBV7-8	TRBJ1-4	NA	CASSPTTGEGEKLFF	TGTGCCAGCAGCCCAACGACAGGGGAGGGAGAAAAACTGTTTTTT